The entry below gives a single T cell receptor (beta chain) sequence along with its context. This clone appeared a few times. Its antigen remains unidentified. Base qualities are not at hand, and no much larger clone is one base apart. The cohort comprised around 700 healthy bone marrow donors. Cohort members were all nominally healthy when sampled, although unrecorded immune exposures were likely present. The donor was CMV seronegative and belonged to the group of under 400 seronegative cohort members. Every donor gave a peripheral blood sample, and the peripheral blood mononuclear cells from that sample were used for TCR beta sequencing. Genomic DNA was extracted from the blood cell samples with the Qiagen DNeasy Blood Extraction Kit. The data were taken from a study of cytomegalovirus exposure and HLA in healthy donors (dated by TCRdb to between 2016 and 2019). For context, the study as a whole: In an earlier analysis of about 560 of the donors, 276 Gb of sequence data and approximately 100 million unique TCR beta sequences from roughly 200 million T cells were reported. Class I and class II HLA loci were covered by the typing at four-digit resolution. On average, about 200,000 unique TCR beta nucleotide sequences were sequenced per donor among more than 350 genotyped donors of the cohort, with roughly a sixth of those sequences being non-productive. The later analysis used no new phenotypic data to find candidate immune exposures, relying instead on TCR beta sequences and their occurrence across donors. To decide whether each TCR beta V gene segment behaved as functional or pseudogenic, an earlier analysis of some 570 of the donors relied on high-throughput TCR beta sequencing. Every repertoire in the discovery cohort had been generated on one and the same sequencing platform. Of the 398 genotyped donors, roughly 80% fell in the genetic ancestry cluster associated with self-reported Caucasian donors. Genome-wide SNP genotypes for about 65% of the 666 donors were used in a later genetic analysis, which treated that subset as a discovery cohort. An early release covering over 500 HLA-typed donors comprised approximately 290 gigabases of sequencing data and around 80 million unique TCR sequences. A separate validation cohort of roughly 120 different subjects was used in addition to the 666-subject first cohort. Typing coverage differed by locus: A, B, C, DRB1 and DQB1 were typed in about 629-640 donors, DQA1 in about 550, DPA1 in 606, and DPB1 in 400 to 480. Donor age, sex, ethnicity and CMV serostatus were collected together with the repertoire data. About five DR-DQ haplotypes were treated as single units for association and clustering because of strong linkage in the cohort. The T cell repertoires of roughly 660 subjects were profiled by immunosequencing and related to cytomegalovirus serostatus. A later analysis re-examined previously published TCR beta repertoires from hundreds of donors and added high-resolution HLA genotyping to investigate patterns of TCR occurrence. The study aimed to test whether cataloging public T cell receptors could reveal signatures of past pathogen exposure. To predict cytomegalovirus infection status, the study brought together high-throughput TCR immunosequencing, statistical association of individual TCRs with disease status, and machine learning.

Broad study findings and their caveats: Specific HLA alleles were associated with 16,951 TCR beta sequences at a false discovery rate of 0.05 in a later analysis. In the study, 150 to 200 TCR beta chains were listed as associated with cytomegalovirus. According to a later analysis, most CMV-associated TCR beta chains appeared to be HLA-restricted, and the HLA associations seemed to be driven largely by CMV exposure. A further reported finding was that TCR beta sequences accurately predicted the HLA-A and HLA-B alleles for most subjects in the first cohort. The classifier was reported to diagnose cytomegalovirus status with high specificity and sensitivity in both the original and validation cohorts. Across donors, most TCR sequences were observed very rarely, whereas some public TCRs were present in many individuals. Linkage disequilibrium might explain the correlated functional status among segregating V segments, but an unknown experimental factor could not be ruled out. Because some donors lacked HLA typing at each locus, the association tests relied only on the typed subset. Strong co-occurrence of HLA alleles, especially DR and DQ, made assigning TCR associations to individual alleles difficult. The sequencing pipeline was judged likely to have produced a cluster of highly shared sequence variants as a technical artifact. In vitro tests confirmed that a few of the cytomegalovirus-associated TCR beta chains recognize cytomegalovirus antigens. According to a later analysis, TCR association rates differed among HLA loci, with DRB1 alleles showing the most associated TCRs and HLA-C alleles showing the fewest. Seventeen rarely observed V segments, including chromosome 9 orphons, were excluded from the earlier analysis of several hundred of the donors because counts were too low. Immune exposure information for the cohort was limited to CMV serostatus. According to a later genetic analysis, donors in an Asian-associated ancestry cluster had fewer N-insertions in productive TCRs than the roughly 700-donor mean. Only TCR beta chains were sequenced in this cohort, and the absence of alpha or paired-chain data limited detectable features. In a later analysis, HLA-associated TCR beta chains were found to be more clonally expanded and to have lower generation probabilities than equally common non-associated chains. In an earlier analysis of 587 of the donors, most TCR beta V segments were observed in productive rearrangements about 90% or about 30% of the time, broadly matching IMGT annotations. According to a later analysis, parvovirus B19, influenza, CMV and Epstein-Barr virus appeared linked to several top co-occurrence clusters. It was suggested by the authors that the approach could potentially be generalized to other disease states and immunological phenotypes. Roughly uniform sequencing depth across donors was assumed in presence/absence analyses, although this assumption may not hold. V-gene and J-gene trimming of TCR beta chains was associated with a missense DCLRE1C variant in a later genetic analysis, and the association was replicated in an independent cohort.

Receptor libraries were prepared by the immunoSEQ multiplex PCR assay. For the multiplex PCR, a mixture combining 60 forward primers for TCR Vbeta segments and 13 reverse primers for TCR Jbeta segments was used. Amplification of the CDR3 region of rearranged TCR beta genes was performed with a multiplex PCR assay on genomic DNA. The Illumina HiSeq System was used to sequence the amplified TCR beta libraries as 87-base-pair reads. In the authors' own workflow: Across the roughly 700 repertoires, a later analysis counted tens of millions of unique TCR beta chains, 9 million to 14 million of which were shared by at least two donors. Raw reads were error-corrected and collapsed into unique sequences with a nearest-neighbor algorithm that merged closely related sequences to remove PCR and sequencing errors. To assign V, D and J gene segments, CDR3 sequences were aligned to IMGT reference sequences. For a sequence to be retained, a match of at least six nucleotides was required to both a V gene segment and a J gene segment. A rearrangement was called productive if the CDR3 had no stop codons and remained in frame with V and J, and every other rearrangement was called non-productive. Following IMGT convention, CDR3 was defined as the stretch from the second conserved V-encoded cysteine up to the conserved J-encoded phenylalanine. Sequences without an unambiguous match to a single V gene segment were excluded from the earlier analysis of 450 to 750 of the donors. An earlier analysis of around 600 of the donors classified V segments as functional when productive rearrangements were above 56.7% and as segregating when the standard deviation between donors was above 5%. A statistical classification framework was developed to diagnose cytomegalovirus status using the catalog of TCR beta chain sequences. V and J gene assignment, in a later analysis, came from comparing TCR nucleotide sequences with IMGT/GENE-DB human TR gene sequences. Using the TCRdist pipeline, a later analysis assigned CDR3 sequences along with most-parsimonious VDJ recombination scenarios. In a later analysis, each TCR beta chain was defined by its CDR3 amino acid sequence together with its V-gene family, and reads without a unique V-gene family were excluded. A later analysis removed 500 to 600 highly shared, low-generation-probability nucleotide sequences to deal with suspected cross-contamination and a sequencing artifact. For each public chain, a later analysis derived a clonal expansion index from normalized ranks of inferred template counts within each repertoire. A later analysis computed generation probabilities with a VDJ recombination model fitted to out-of-frame rearrangements, and checked the results against IGoR. In a later analysis, TCR-TCR, TCR-HLA and TCR-CMV co-occurrence was scored with hypergeometric tests, and a repertoire-size bias correction was applied to TCR pairs. To estimate false discovery rates, a later analysis permuted the HLA or CMV assignments 20 times. In a later analysis, co-occurring TCRs were grouped with DBSCAN, and TCRdist sequence similarity was added when clustering was performed within HLA-allele-positive subsets. Repertoires with fewer than 30,000 or more than 120,000 public chains were left out of co-occurrence clustering, as were four to six repertoires with anomalous nucleotide sharing. The clones in this table, taken by TCRdb from immuneACCESS, are in-frame only. Not every clone is retained; where verified, under half of the shortfall comes from an unresolved V gene, and the cause of the rest is unknown. V and J calls and clone size follow that table, whereas D and trimming were derived from the DNA. The sample table records 75,000 to 90,000 clones; approximately 80% of these occur just once. 2.5% to 4% of the sample rests with the top ten.

The specimen sequenced was PBMCs. The clonotype originates from a man over 45 in good health and CMV-seronegative.

CDR3 sequence: CASTYAGTGKGNTIYF. The DNA reads TGTGCCAGCACCTACGCCGGGACAGGGAAAGGAAACACCATATATTTT. The sequence links TRBV18 to TRBJ1-3; TRBD1 aligns with 9 central bases. At the junction V is shortened by 8 bases and J by 4 bases; bases outside the gene matches: 12. The CDR3 contains 16 residues, cysteine and phenylalanine counted. The retained sequence is limited to the CDR3, 48 bases, with the frame set at the first base. For CDR1 and CDR2, the germline V gene lists KGHSH and LQKENI.